The 18 T cell receptor beta chains listed next were all sequenced from one sample in a study of CD8+CD57+ T cells in acquired aplastic anemia. TCR beta VDJ and CDR3 profiling used genomic DNA as template. One entry per CDR3 protein results from TCRdb running MiXCR on the reads. The sample holds 150,000 to 200,000 distinct CDR3 sequences; 47% are singletons and the top ten take 1.1%. An expansion of CD8+CD57+ cells by flow cytometry had been shown in patients chosen for sequencing. The sequenced sample consisted of sorted CD4+, CD8+, or CD8+CD57+ T cells (not recorded which) from PBMCs. The source of these receptors is a human donor with aplastic anemia.

The chain combines TRBV5-4 with TRBJ1-2; 10 bases align to TRBD1. Per germline, CDR1 SGHNT and CDR2 YYREEE (reference sequence). The CDR3 spans 15 residues. J lost 7 bases, V lost 0 bases, and 6 bases had no gene match. The CDR3 spells CASSLAPRDRGGYTF. DNA for the CDR3: TGTGCCAGCAGCTTGGCACCCCGGGACAGGGGTGGCTACACCTTC.

In its sample, this clonotype was seen once. The chain has TRBV15 and TRBJ2-7; no firm D call. The end of the DNA fits TRBJ2-1 better, so the J call may be wrong. This CDR3 has 11 amino acids. Germline V CDR1 and CDR2: LNHNV, YYDKDF (reference sequence). This chain's CDR3 is CATSRDGRQFF. Written as DNA, the CDR3 is TGTGCCACCAGCAGAGATGGTCGGCAGTTCTTC.

The J gene is TRBJ1-1, the V gene TRBV10-3, with D possibly matching TRBD1 (5 bases). Trimming stripped 9 bases from V and 4 bases from J, with 21 bases between. This CDR3 comprises 15 residues. The germline CDR1 and CDR2 sequences are ENHRY and SYGVKD. This chain's CDR3 is CAMRDYRGESTEAFF. CDR3 sequence (DNA): TGTGCCATGAGAGACTACCGAGGGGAGTCCACTGAAGCTTTCTTT.

This clonotype was seen a few times. Compared with germline, one end of the junction differs, possibly owing to a read error. The chain carries TRBV11-1 and TRBJ1-5; a possible D gene is TRBD1 (5 bases). The CDR3 consists of 21 residues. Germline V gives CDR1 SGHAT, CDR2 FQDESV (reference sequence). The CDR3: CASRRVREKAGEGNSNQPQRF. DNA for the CDR3: TGTGCCAGCAGGAGGGTCAGAGAGAAGGCAGGAGAGGGGAATAGCAATCAGCCCCAGCGTTTT.

The chain is built from TRBV15 and TRBJ1-2, with TRBD1 matching over 9 bases. The ends lost 2 bases at V and 7 bases at J; junction bases unmatched: 2. CDR1 LNHNV and CDR2 YYDKDF come from the germline V gene (reference sequence). This CDR3 has 13 residues. The CDR3 bases are TGTGCCACCAGCAGACCGGGACAGGGTGGCTACACCTTC. Amino acid sequence: CATSRPGQGGYTF.

CDR3 protein: CSVEVQAGTEAFF. In nucleotides, the CDR3 is TGCAGCGTTGAAGTACAGGCGGGCACTGAAGCTTTCTTT. The chain recombines TRBV29-1 with TRBJ1-1, with D perhaps matching TRBD1 (5 bases). Germline CDR1 SQVTM, CDR2 ANQGSEA. This CDR3 contains 13 residues. V was trimmed by 1 base and J by 4 bases, leaving 10 bases between them.

This clonotype was seen repeatedly, ten times or more. The V call is TRBV20-1, the J call TRBJ2-3; TRBD2 matches at 13 bases. J gave up 2 bases and V 6 bases, and 5 bases lay outside the gene matches. The CDR3 spans 15 residues. CDR1 is DFQATT, CDR2 SNEGSKA, per germline (reference sequence). CDR3 protein: CSAPGTSGITDTQYF. CDR3 nucleotides: TGCAGTGCCCCAGGGACTAGCGGGATCACAGATACGCAGTATTTT.

The chain employs TRBV20-1 and TRBJ1-6; D gene uncertain. The CDR3 has 16 residues. Trimming shortened V by 0 bases and J by 10 bases, and 19 bases separated the two germline ends. Germline V gene lookup returns CDR1 DFQATT and CDR2 SNEGSKA (reference sequence). This CDR3 reads CSARDGEGPGRSPLHF. Here the CDR3 DNA reads TGCAGTGCTAGAGATGGGGAAGGACCGGGTCGGTCACCCCTCCACTTT.

This clonotype was counted at least ten times. This chain uses TRBV7-6 with TRBJ1-4; 10 bases agree with TRBD1. The CDR3 extends over 18 amino acids. The V and J ends lost 4 bases and 2 bases, in that order; junction bases with no gene match: 10. Per the germline V gene, CDR1 is SGHVS and CDR2 is FNYEAQ. In DNA, the CDR3 is TGTGCCAGCAGCTCGACAGGGGGCATGATTCAGACTAATGAAAAACTGTTTTTT. The encoded protein is CASSSTGGMIQTNEKLFF.

The chain couples TRBV7-8 to TRBJ1-4; TRBD1 is a possible D gene (6 bases). The V end was cut by 7 bases, the J end by 7 bases, with 13 bases between. CDR1 and CDR2 (germline): SGHVS, FQNEAQ. The CDR3 length is 13 residues. This CDR3 reads CASTQGGAEKLFF. The CDR3 bases are TGTGCCAGCACGCAAGGGGGGGCTGAAAAACTGTTTTTT.

This clonotype was seen just once. V gene TRBV2 combines with J gene TRBJ2-7, with D perhaps matching TRBD1 (6 bases). Germline V gene lookup returns CDR1 SNHLY and CDR2 FYNNEI. The CDR3 spans 14 residues. The V end was cut by 3 bases, the J end by 3 bases, with 12 bases between. Written as DNA, the CDR3 is TGTGCCAGCAGTGACCCAGGGGCCGGCTACGAGCAGTACTTC. Amino acids: CASSDPGAGYEQYF. Complete variable domain (other parts from reference TRBV2 and TRBJ2-7): EPEVTQTPSHQVTQMGQEVILRCVPISNHLYFYWYRQILGQKVEFLVSFYNNEISEKSEIFDDQFSVERPDGSNFTLKIRSTKLEDSAMYFCASSDPGAGYEQYFGPGTRLTVT.

This clonotype was seen many times. The chain uses TRBV15 and TRBJ2-1; D unclear. This CDR3 spans 15 amino acids. The V end was cut by 0 bases, the J end by 2 bases, with 8 bases between. Germline-derived CDR1 and CDR2 are LNHNV and YYDKDF (reference sequence). CDR3 sequence: CATSRDLGTYNEQFF. CDR3 nucleotide sequence: TGTGCCACCAGCAGAGACCTAGGGACCTACAATGAGCAGTTCTTC.

The chain recombines TRBV5-4 with TRBJ2-3; no clear D gene. V was trimmed by 4 bases and J by 2 bases, leaving 5 bases between them. CDR1 and CDR2 from the germline V gene are SGHNT and YYREEE (reference sequence). This CDR3 has 12 residues. The CDR3 coding sequence is TGTGCCAGCAGCCGATTCACAGATACGCAGTATTTT. It encodes CASSRFTDTQYF.

This clonotype was picked up a small number of times. This chain joins TRBV20-1 and TRBJ1-5, with a possible D match to TRBD1 (6 bases). CDR3 size: 12 residues. Trimming pared 5 bases from V and 2 bases from J, leaving 7 bases between. The V gene's germline CDR1 is DFQATT and CDR2 SNEGSKA (reference sequence). This chain's CDR3 is CSARQGNQPQHF. In DNA form, the CDR3 reads TGCAGTGCTCGACAGGGCAATCAGCCCCAGCATTTT.

The rearrangement links TRBV18 to TRBJ1-6; D not resolved. Germline V CDR1 and CDR2: KGHSH, LQKENI. Trimming cost V 1 base and J 7 bases, with 14 bases left between them. CDR3 length: 16 amino acids. CDR3 nucleotide sequence: TGTGCCAGCTCACCACTCCGCGAATCCCAAAATTCACCCCTCCACTTT. Translating gives CASSPLRESQNSPLHF.

This clonotype was found many times. This chain links TRBV5-5 with TRBJ1-6; D ambiguous. This CDR3 has 16 amino acids. Between the trimmed V and J ends, which lost 4 bases and 4 bases, there was a span of 15 bases. CDR1 is SGHKS and CDR2 is YYEKEE in the germline V gene (reference sequence). CDR3 region: CASSLLDGNYNSPLHF. The DNA of the CDR3 is TGTGCCAGCAGCCTCCTTGACGGAAATTATAATTCACCCCTCCACTTT.

This clonotype was counted many times. The CDR3 DNA sequence: TGTGCCACCAGTGATGCAGGACCTCTCGGGAAACTGTTTTTT. Protein: CATSDAGPLGKLFF. This chain connects TRBV24-1 to TRBJ1-4; D unclear. V was clipped by 3 bases and J by 11 bases, with 15 bases between them. Germline CDR1 is KGHDR and CDR2 is SFDVKD. This CDR3 contains 14 residues.

This clonotype occurred many times. The chain joins TRBV6-2 or TRBV6-3 to TRBJ2-6; D not certain. V was cut by 2 bases and J by 1 base, with 3 bases left in between. Germline V gene sequence: CDR1 MNHEY, CDR2 SVGEGT. There are 14 residues in the CDR3. CDR3 region: CASSYRSGANVLTF. The DNA for the CDR3 is TGTGCCAGCAGTTACAGGTCTGGGGCCAACGTCCTGACTTTC.